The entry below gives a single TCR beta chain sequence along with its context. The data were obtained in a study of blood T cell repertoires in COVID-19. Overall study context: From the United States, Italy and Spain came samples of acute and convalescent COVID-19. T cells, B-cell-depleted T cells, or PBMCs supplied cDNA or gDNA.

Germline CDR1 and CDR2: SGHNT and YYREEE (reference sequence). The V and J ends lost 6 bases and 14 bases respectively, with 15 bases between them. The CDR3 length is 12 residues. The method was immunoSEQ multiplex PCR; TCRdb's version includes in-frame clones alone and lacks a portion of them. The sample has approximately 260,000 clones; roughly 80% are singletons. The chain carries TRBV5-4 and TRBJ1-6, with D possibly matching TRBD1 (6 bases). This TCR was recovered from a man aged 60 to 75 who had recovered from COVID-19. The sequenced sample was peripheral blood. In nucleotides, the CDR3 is TGTGCCAGCAAAGGGGACACCAATTCCCTCCACTTT. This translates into CASKGDTNSLHF. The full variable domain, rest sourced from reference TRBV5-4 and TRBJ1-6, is ETGVTQSPTHLIKTRGQQVTLRCSSQSGHNTVSWYQQALGQGPQFIFQYYREEENGRGNFPPRFSGLQFPNYSSELNVNALELDDSALYLCASKGDTNSLHFGNGTRLTVT.